This T cell receptor (beta chain) derives from a study of regulatory T cells in long-lasting Graves disease. Turning to the study itself: Graves' patients diagnosed newly had used antithyroid drugs under 3 months.

V lost 4 bases and J lost 4, with 16 bases in between. CDR3 length: 15 residues. Germline V lookup: CDR1 SGHRS, CDR2 YFSETQ. As for time point: newly diagnosed GD, antithyroid drugs for less than 3 months. After RNA was extracted from PBMCs, the TCR library was made from it. This clonotype was seen ten or more times. Its antigen is as yet unknown. Overall study results and limits: TRBV28, TRBJ1-2 and TRBJ2-5 were segments that persistent disease favored.

TCR beta libraries were built with iRepertoire HTBI primers and Arm-PCR of CDR3 regions. TCRdb redid the calling of the multiplex PCR reads with MiXCR, one entry per CDR3 protein. The data show roughly 380,000 distinct CDR3 sequences, around 17% seen once. The sample was also linked to a second study, of T cells in Graves' hyperthyroidism and ophthalmopathy. That paper notes: In the analysis, a 13 V-J model separated ophthalmopathy from stable hyperthyroidism.

Source: peripheral blood mononuclear cells (PBMCs), taken at new diagnosis, from a patient treated with antithyroid drugs. The clonotype was recovered from a man aged 40-55 years with Graves disease. V usage is TRBV5-1 and J usage is TRBJ2-3, with D possibly TRBD2 on 7 matching bases. In nucleotides, the CDR3 is TGCGCCAGCAGCCCCACAGGGAGGGGGGCAGATACGCAGTATTTT. Its protein is CASSPTGRGADTQYF. The full variable domain, rest sourced from reference TRBV5-1 and TRBJ2-3, is KAGVTQTPRYLIKTRGQQVTLSCSPISGHRSVSWYQQTPGQGLQFLFEYFSETQRNKGNFPGRFSGRQFSNSRSEMNVSTLELGDSALYLCASSPTGRGADTQYFGPGTRLTVL.